These 28 T cell receptor beta chains were sequenced from one sample in a study of PD-L1 blockade in urothelial cancer. Method: immunoSEQ multiplex PCR; TCRdb's copy keeps in-frame clones and lacks some. This sample has 20,000 to 30,000 clones, with roughly 80% found just once. The sequencing used PBMCs, collected around atezolizumab (anti-PD-L1) treatment. The receptors shown here come from an older man with urothelial cancer.

This chain joins TRBV7-9 and TRBJ2-7; D is uncertain. The CDR3 length is 12 residues. V was clipped by 0 bases and J by 3 bases, with 3 bases between them. CDR1 is SEHNR, CDR2 FQNEAQ, per germline (reference sequence). CDR3 in amino acids: CASSLAYYEQYF. The DNA of the CDR3 is TGTGCCAGCAGCTTAGCCTACTACGAGCAGTACTTC.

This clone has only one observation. The chain employs TRBV30 and TRBJ1-2; D is possibly TRBD1 (6 bases). V was pared by 4 bases and J by 4 bases, with 13 bases between. CDR3 length: 13 residues. The V gene's germline CDR1 is GTSNPN and CDR2 SVGIG (reference sequence). This chain's CDR3 is CAWTRTERYGYTF. The CDR3 DNA sequence: TGTGCCTGGACCAGGACAGAGCGCTATGGCTACACCTTC.

The chain is built from TRBV19 and TRBJ2-3, with a possible D match to TRBD1 (5 bases). Between the trimmed V and J ends, which lost 7 bases and 1 base, there was a span of 12 bases. The CDR3 has 14 amino acids. Per germline, CDR1 LNHDA and CDR2 SQIVND (reference sequence). The CDR3 sequence is CASTGATGTDTQYF. For the CDR3, the DNA is TGTGCCAGTACTGGGGCTACCGGCACAGATACGCAGTATTTT.

This clone has a handful of counts. V and J are TRBV19 and TRBJ1-5; D may be TRBD1 (5 bases). V gave up 3 bases and J gave up 2 bases, with 14 bases separating them. Germline CDR1 and CDR2: LNHDA and SQIVND (reference sequence). The CDR3 runs 16 residues. Here the CDR3 reads CASSMWGGSGNQPQHF. The CDR3 DNA reads TGTGCCAGTAGTATGTGGGGGGGATCAGGCAATCAGCCCCAGCATTTT.

The genes are TRBV28 and TRBJ2-7; tentatively, D is TRBD2 (6 bases). V lost 2 bases and J lost 3, with 11 bases in between. The CDR3 is 14 amino acids. CDR1 and CDR2 (germline): MDHEN, SYDVKM. The CDR3 here is CASSLRGTSYEQYF. The CDR3 DNA reads as TGTGCCAGCAGTTTACGGGGGACGAGCTACGAGCAGTACTTC.

The chain links TRBV5-1 to TRBJ1-1, with 7 bases lining up with TRBD1. CDR3 length: 14 residues. The germline CDR1 and CDR2 sequences are SGHRS and YFSETQ. J gave up 4 bases and V 4 bases, and 7 bases lay outside the gene matches. CDR3 bases: TGCGCCAGCAGCCCCGGGACAGTAGGCACTGAAGCTTTCTTT. It is translated as CASSPGTVGTEAFF.

The V gene is TRBV28, the J gene TRBJ2-1; 10 bases are shared with TRBD2. This CDR3 contains 15 residues. CDR1 is MDHEN, CDR2 SYDVKM, per germline. Unmatched junction bases numbered 10, after V lost 7 bases and J lost 7 bases. The CDR3 bases are TGTGCCAGCACCCGAAGCGGGAGGGCCAGAAATGAGCAGTTCTTC. It specifies CASTRSGRARNEQFF.

The V gene is TRBV18, the J gene TRBJ1-5; D remains unclear. The V and J ends lost 3 bases and 3 bases respectively, with 12 bases between them. The CDR3 consists of 15 residues. Germline V gene lookup returns CDR1 KGHSH and CDR2 LQKENI. This CDR3 reads CASSPGRPLNQPQHF. CDR3 sequence (DNA): TGTGCCAGCTCACCCGGCAGGCCACTCAATCAGCCCCAGCATTTT.

This chain uses TRBV30 with TRBJ2-7; 11 bases match TRBD1. The CDR3 sequence is 14 residues long. Trimming took 3 bases from V and 3 from J; bases not matched to a gene: 4. Germline V gene lookup returns CDR1 GTSNPN and CDR2 SVGIG (reference sequence). CDR3 sequence (DNA): TGTGCCTGGAGCCCCGGGACAGGGGGCTACGAGCAGTACTTC. Its protein product is CAWSPGTGGYEQYF.

The V call is TRBV10-3, the J call TRBJ2-7; the match to TRBD2 covers 10 bases. Trimming at V came to 6 bases and at J to 4 bases, leaving 9 bases not matched to a gene. The CDR3 runs to 15 residues. Germline CDR1 ENHRY, CDR2 SYGVKD. CDR3: CAIRDTTSGPYEQYF. The CDR3 nucleotides are TGTGCCATCAGAGACACGACTAGCGGGCCTTACGAGCAGTACTTC.

The chain joins TRBV5-5 to TRBJ1-2; D gene uncertain. CDR1 and CDR2 from the germline V gene are SGHKS and YYEKEE (reference sequence). CDR3 length equals 13 residues. V lost 0 bases and J 4 bases, leaving 7 bases between the germline ends. In DNA form, the CDR3 reads TGTGCCAGCAGCTTGGAGGCAGGCTATGGCTACACCTTC. Its protein is CASSLEAGYGYTF. Full variable domain (missing parts from reference TRBV5-5 and TRBJ1-2): DAGVTQSPTHLIKTRGQQVTLRCSPISGHKSVSWYQQVLGQGPQFIFQYYEKEERGRGNFPDRFSARQFPNYSSELNVNALLLGDSALYLCASSLEAGYGYTFGSGTRLTVV.

This clone was detected only once. This chain connects TRBV6-5 to TRBJ2-7; D uncertain. The V end was cut by 4 bases, the J end by 4 bases, with 5 bases between. This CDR3 contains 11 residues. In germline, CDR1 is MNHEY, CDR2 SVGAGI. The CDR3 region is CASSSQYEQYF. As DNA, the CDR3 is TGTGCCAGCAGTTCCCAGTACGAGCAGTACTTC.

The V gene is TRBV7-8, the J gene TRBJ2-7, with D maybe TRBD2 (6 bases). The V end lost 6 bases, the J end lost 6 bases, and 15 bases lay between the germline ends. The CDR3 totals 13 residues. CDR1 is SGHVS, CDR2 FQNEAQ, per germline. DNA of the CDR3: TGTGCCAGCAGTGGAGGGATAGACGGCGAGCAGTACTTC. As protein: CASSGGIDGEQYF.

This clone has a handful of counts. The chain links TRBV4-2 to TRBJ2-5; 9 bases are a match to TRBD1. Germline assignment: CDR1 LGHNA and CDR2 YNFKEQ. V lost 2 bases and J lost 3; bases outside the gene matches: 1. The CDR3 runs 14 residues. The DNA of the CDR3 is TGTGCCAGCAGCCAAACAGGGGGCGAAGAGACCCAGTACTTC. Protein product: CASSQTGGEETQYF.

A few counts support this clone. The DNA of the CDR3 is TGTGCCAGCTCACCTTCCCGACAGGGGGGGTACATTCAGTACTTC. Protein sequence: CASSPSRQGGYIQYF. The rearrangement uses TRBV18 and TRBJ2-4; TRBD1 matches at 9 bases. This CDR3 spans 15 amino acids. CDR1 and CDR2 (germline): KGHSH, LQKENI. V shed 3 bases and J 8 bases; nucleotides not matched to a gene: 8.

The gene calls are TRBV5-1 and TRBJ2-3; TRBD2 aligns across 10 bases. The J segment lost 6 bases and the V segment lost 5 bases, leaving 9 bases of the junction unmatched. Germline loops: CDR1 SGHRS, CDR2 YFSETQ. The CDR3 runs 15 residues. The CDR3: CASRSSGRGSDTQYF. The CDR3 DNA is TGCGCCAGCAGGTCTAGCGGGAGAGGGTCCGATACGCAGTATTTT. Full variable domain (rest looked up from reference TRBV5-1 and TRBJ2-3): KAGVTQTPRYLIKTRGQQVTLSCSPISGHRSVSWYQQTPGQGLQFLFEYFSETQRNKGNFPGRFSGRQFSNSRSEMNVSTLELGDSALYLCASRSSGRGSDTQYFGPGTRLTVL.

The chain combines TRBV30 with TRBJ2-7; 9 bases agree with TRBD2. In germline, CDR1 is GTSNPN, CDR2 SVGIG (reference sequence). This CDR3 contains 14 residues. The ends lost 7 bases at V and 4 bases at J; junction bases unmatched: 11. DNA for the CDR3: TGTGCCTTTACGACCTGGACTAGCGAGTACGAGCAGTACTTC. It codes for CAFTTWTSEYEQYF.

The genes are TRBV7-2 and TRBJ2-7; possible D gene TRBD2, 6 bases. In germline, CDR1 is SGHTA, CDR2 FQGNSA. CDR3 length: 14 amino acids. Trimming removed 4 bases at V and 6 bases at J, with 16 bases between. The CDR3 region has the DNA TGTGCCAGCAGCTCAGCACTAGCATATGGCGAGCAGTACTTC. It specifies CASSSALAYGEQYF.

This chain uses TRBV18 with TRBJ2-3, with 8 bases aligning to TRBD2. The germline V gene encodes CDR1 KGHSH and CDR2 LQKENI. Unmatched junction bases numbered 11, after V lost 3 bases and J lost 0 bases. CDR3 length equals 18 residues. The CDR3 spells CASSPSSVAGISTDTQYF. The DNA of the CDR3 is TGTGCCAGCTCACCTTCGTCGGTAGCGGGAATTAGCACAGATACGCAGTATTTT.

The gene calls are TRBV5-1 and TRBJ2-7, with 10 bases that match TRBD2. The CDR3 loop spans 18 amino acids. CDR1 is SGHRS and CDR2 is YFSETQ in the germline V gene. V lost 4 bases and J lost 3; bases outside the gene matches: 16. The CDR3: CASSPNSLAGVGNYEQYF. In DNA, the CDR3 is TGCGCCAGCAGCCCGAACTCCCTAGCGGGAGTAGGGAACTACGAGCAGTACTTC.

The chain combines TRBV7-3 with TRBJ2-7; 7 bases line up with TRBD2. V trimming: 1 base; J trimming: 3 bases; junction bases outside the gene matches: 6. This CDR3 is 15 amino acids long. From germline, CDR1 is SGHTA and CDR2 FQGTGA. The CDR3 sequence: CASSLSGSQDYEQYF. CDR3 in DNA: TGTGCCAGCAGCTTAAGCGGGAGTCAGGACTACGAGCAGTACTTC. The full variable domain, with the rest looked up from reference TRBV7-3 and TRBJ2-7, is GAGVSQTPSNKVTEKGKYVELRCDPISGHTALYWYRQSLGQGPEFLIYFQGTGAADDSGLPNDRFFAVRPEGSVSTLKIQRTERGDSAVYLCASSLSGSQDYEQYFGPGTRLTVT.

The J gene is TRBJ1-4, the V gene TRBV9, with D perhaps TRBD1 (5 bases). This CDR3 spans 14 amino acids. The ends were cut back, 0 bases at V and 10 bases at J, with 13 bases in the middle. Looked up from germline, CDR1 is SGDLS and CDR2 is YYNGEE. CDR3 loop: CASSVEGTGGKLFF. The DNA for the CDR3 is TGTGCCAGCAGCGTAGAGGGGACGGGGGGAAAACTGTTTTTT.

This clone was seen just once. The genes are TRBV6-1 and TRBJ2-7; 7 bases agree with TRBD1. V shed 7 bases, J shed 4 bases, and the junction held 7 bases outside the gene matches. Looked up from germline, CDR1 is MNHNS and CDR2 is SASEGT. The CDR3 totals 13 residues. The CDR3 is CASTRGGGYEQYF. For the CDR3, the DNA is TGTGCCAGCACCCGAGGGGGCGGTTACGAGCAGTACTTC.

The genes are TRBV2 and TRBJ2-1, with D tentatively TRBD1 (5 bases). In germline, CDR1 is SNHLY, CDR2 FYNNEI. V dropped 9 bases and J dropped 7 bases, with 16 bases sitting between them. This CDR3 has 13 amino acids. CDR3 loop: CASKQVSLNEQFF. CDR3 sequence (DNA): TGTGCCAGTAAACAGGTATCTTTGAATGAGCAGTTCTTC.

V is TRBV7-2 and J is TRBJ2-1; 8 nucleotides match TRBD1. Trimming cost V 1 base and J 1 base; bases outside gene matches: 3. The CDR3 sequence is 16 residues long. CDR1 is SGHTA and CDR2 is FQGNSA in the germline V gene. This chain's CDR3 is CASSLGGDRSYNEQFF. The CDR3, as DNA: TGTGCCAGCAGCTTAGGGGGGGACAGGTCCTACAATGAGCAGTTCTTC.

The chain carries TRBV4-1 and TRBJ2-3; D gene unclear. CDR3 length: 14 amino acids. V lost 6 bases, J lost 0 bases, and 10 bases lay in between. Germline CDR1 and CDR2: MGHRA and YSYEKL. CDR3 DNA: TGCGCCAGCAGACAAAGCCCTAGCACAGATACGCAGTATTTT. Translated: CASRQSPSTDTQYF.

The chain carries TRBV6-1 and TRBJ1-3; D is perhaps TRBD1 (5 bases). The CDR3 totals 16 residues. Trimming cost V 2 bases and J 5 bases, with 16 bases left between them. Germline lookup yields CDR1 MNHNS and CDR2 SASEGT. This CDR3 reads CASSEFGTGLRNTIYF. CDR3 in DNA: TGTGCCAGCAGTGAATTTGGTACAGGTTTGCGAAACACCATATATTTT.

The chain uses TRBV28 and TRBJ2-2, with 7 bases aligning to TRBD1. Germline loops: CDR1 MDHEN, CDR2 SYDVKM. The CDR3 extends over 15 amino acids. J gave up 4 bases and V 3 bases, and 5 bases lay outside the gene matches. The CDR3 DNA reads as TGTGCCAGCAGTTTGGGGACAGTTAGCACCGGGGAGCTGTTTTTT. As protein: CASSLGTVSTGELFF.